This T cell receptor beta chain emerged from a study of OX40 agonist ivuxolimab in advanced cancers. About the study: With ivuxolimab, an agonistic anti-OX40 (CD134) antibody, patients were treated. There were three patients with partial responses, one having hepatocellular carcinoma and two cutaneous melanoma.

CDR1 is MRHNA and CDR2 is SNTAGT in the germline V gene. Deletions cut 9 bases from V and 2 bases from J, with 16 bases between. The length of the CDR3 is 14 residues. This table comes from immunoSEQ multiplex PCR, and its TCRdb copy is limited to in-frame clones, with some not included. The repertoire holds roughly 80,000 clones, with approximately 80% as singletons. Study-level points and caveats: The average count of expanded clones was higher among CD8+ T cells than among CD4+.

Of note for this clone: What it recognizes is unknown.

Sequenced here: CD4+ or CD8+ T cells sorted from blood, sampled in a trial of the OX40 agonist ivuxolimab. J is TRBJ1-2 and V is TRBV6-4; possible D gene TRBD1, 6 bases. The clonotype comes from an adult with an advanced solid tumor such as melanoma, head and neck, liver or kidney cancer. The CDR3 DNA sequence: TGTGCCAGTCCCGGGGGGCGAACCAACTATGGCTACACCTTC. Its protein product is CASPGGRTNYGYTF.